The 26 T cell receptor beta chains below all came from one sample that was sequenced in a study of cytomegalovirus exposure and HLA in healthy donors. The PCR contained 60 Vbeta and 13 Jbeta primers. Sequenced by immunoSEQ multiplex PCR; TCRdb stores in-frame clones only, minus some. The table records about 110,000 clones, approximately 80% of them present only once. The sequencing sample was made of PBMCs. The origin of the receptors is a man aged 25-45 years in good health and CMV-seropositive.

The V call is TRBV6-5, the J call TRBJ1-5; possible D gene TRBD1, 5 bases. The V gene's germline CDR1 is MNHEY and CDR2 SVGAGI. There are 15 residues in the CDR3. V lost 10 bases and J lost 0, with 16 bases in between. The CDR3 protein is CATWGDLYSNQPQHF. The CDR3, as DNA: TGTGCCACTTGGGGGGACTTATATAGCAATCAGCCCCAGCATTTT.

This chain links TRBV5-5 with TRBJ1-2; weak D call: TRBD1 (6 bases). The CDR3 spans 14 residues. Deletions cut 2 bases from V and 2 bases from J, with 10 bases between. The germline V gene encodes CDR1 SGHKS and CDR2 YYEKEE (reference sequence). DNA for the CDR3: TGTGCCAGCAGCTTTGGCCAGGGGAACTATGGCTACACCTTC. Its protein is CASSFGQGNYGYTF.

The chain recombines TRBV7-2 with TRBJ2-5; D is possibly TRBD2 (7 bases). V was trimmed by 5 bases and J by 5 bases, leaving 12 bases between them. The CDR3 length is 13 residues. Germline lookup yields CDR1 SGHTA and CDR2 FQGNSA. Here the CDR3 DNA reads TGTGCCAGCAGCGGGGGGGCAACCGAGACCCAGTACTTC. The encoded protein is CASSGGATETQYF.

V and J are TRBV4-1 and TRBJ2-1, with 7 bases fitting TRBD2. Trimming cost V 1 base and J 4 bases; bases outside gene matches: 4. In germline, CDR1 is MGHRA, CDR2 YSYEKL. The CDR3 is made up of 15 amino acids. The CDR3 bases are TGCGCCAGCAGCCAAGTAAGCGGGGTATACAATGAGCAGTTCTTC. Its protein is CASSQVSGVYNEQFF.

This chain connects TRBV7-9 to TRBJ1-1; D is possibly TRBD1 (5 bases). V shed 0 bases and J shed 9 bases, with 14 bases lying between them. Germline V gene lookup returns CDR1 SEHNR and CDR2 FQNEAQ (reference sequence). The CDR3 consists of 14 residues. CDR3 protein: CASSLAATRQKAFF. CDR3 sequence (DNA): TGTGCCAGCAGCTTAGCTGCCACCCGACAGAAAGCTTTCTTT.

The V gene is TRBV19, the J gene TRBJ1-2; D call uncertain. Germline lookup yields CDR1 LNHDA and CDR2 SQIVND (reference sequence). This CDR3 contains 13 residues. Trimming shortened V by 3 bases and J by 3 bases, and 8 bases separated the two germline ends. The CDR3 spells CASSIAEYYGYTF. In nucleotides, the CDR3 is TGTGCCAGTAGTATTGCAGAATACTATGGCTACACCTTC.

The J gene is TRBJ2-1, the V gene TRBV28; the match to TRBD2 covers 9 bases. The V segment lost 5 bases and the J segment 9 bases; nucleotides outside the gene matches: 11. The CDR3 sequence is 15 residues long. CDR1 MDHEN and CDR2 SYDVKM come from the germline V gene. CDR3 amino acids: CASSPLTSGVGEQFF. The CDR3 nucleotides read TGTGCCAGCAGTCCATTGACTAGCGGAGTCGGTGAGCAGTTCTTC.

This rearrangement joins TRBV10-2 to TRBJ1-1; D call uncertain. Germline CDR1 WSHSY, CDR2 SAAADI. Trimming shortened V by 4 bases and J by 4 bases, and 13 bases separated the two germline ends. The CDR3 contains 14 residues. CDR3 loop: CASSGAPEGTEAFF. The CDR3 nucleotides read TGCGCCAGCAGTGGAGCTCCCGAGGGCACTGAAGCTTTCTTT.

The chain employs TRBV5-4 and TRBJ1-2; 11 bases match TRBD1. V was pared by 4 bases and J by 4 bases, with 9 bases of the junction left unmatched. From germline, CDR1 is SGHNT and CDR2 YYREEE (reference sequence). This CDR3 spans 16 amino acids. As DNA, the CDR3 is TGTGCCAGCAGCAGGGACAGGGGGTTTCAAGGCTATGGCTACACCTTC. Translating gives CASSRDRGFQGYGYTF.

This clone was seen only once. This chain joins TRBV7-9 and TRBJ2-1, with 14 bases lining up with TRBD2. Per the germline V gene, CDR1 is SEHNR and CDR2 is FQNEAQ (reference sequence). The CDR3 is made up of 16 amino acids. V lost 5 bases and J lost 7; bases outside the gene matches: 7. The CDR3 sequence: CASSPPGLAGVNEQFF. CDR3 nucleotides: TGTGCCAGCAGCCCTCCGGGACTAGCGGGAGTGAATGAGCAGTTCTTC.

The chain recombines TRBV18 with TRBJ2-5; 10 bases are shared with TRBD1. CDR3 length equals 16 residues. Germline lookup yields CDR1 KGHSH and CDR2 LQKENI. The V gene end was trimmed by 2 bases and the J gene end by 5 bases; junction bases not matched to a gene: 8. This chain's CDR3 is CASSPFRQGAGETQYF. CDR3 nucleotide sequence: TGTGCCAGCTCACCATTCCGACAGGGGGCGGGGGAGACCCAGTACTTC. Using reference TRBV18 and TRBJ2-5 for the parts outside the CDR3, the full variable domain is NAGVMQNPRHLVRRRGQEARLRCSPMKGHSHVYWYRQLPEEGLKFMVYLQKENIIDESGMPKERFSAEFPKEGPSILRIQQVVRGDSAAYFCASSPFRQGAGETQYFGPGTRLLVL.

The gene calls are TRBV9 and TRBJ1-3; weak D call: TRBD1 (6 bases). CDR1 is SGDLS, CDR2 YYNGEE, per germline. The V and J ends lost 1 base and 4 bases respectively, with 12 bases between them. The CDR3 sequence is 15 residues long. CDR3 loop: CASSVQGTLGNTIYF. In DNA form, the CDR3 reads TGTGCCAGCAGCGTACAGGGGACGCTCGGAAACACCATATATTTT.

V and J are TRBV6-1 and TRBJ1-4; the D gene is possibly TRBD1 (5 bases). The CDR3 length is 15 residues. The germline CDR1 and CDR2 sequences are MNHNS and SASEGT. Trimming took 5 bases from V and 2 from J, leaving 12 bases between them. The CDR3: CASSPAGWTNEKLFF. CDR3 in DNA: TGTGCCAGCAGTCCCGCAGGGTGGACTAATGAAAAACTGTTTTTT.

The J gene is TRBJ1-2, the V gene TRBV2; TRBD1 matches 9 bases. The CDR3 is made up of 13 amino acids. The germline gives CDR1 SNHLY, CDR2 FYNNEI. J gave up 4 bases and V 9 bases, and 6 bases lay outside the gene matches. DNA for the CDR3: TGTGCCAGAGGGACAGGGTTTGGCTATGGCTACACCTTC. It is translated as CARGTGFGYGYTF.

The rearrangement links TRBV5-6 to TRBJ1-4; 8 bases agree with TRBD1. This CDR3 has 17 amino acids. The germline CDR1 and CDR2 sequences are SGHDT and YYEEEE. The junction had 15 bases not matched to a gene; V was cut back by 3 bases and J by 8 bases. CDR3 sequence: CASSSPGGESAREKLFF. The CDR3 region has the DNA TGTGCCAGCAGCTCTCCAGGGGGCGAGAGCGCGAGGGAAAAACTGTTTTTT.

V is TRBV4-1 and J is TRBJ2-3, with D tentatively TRBD1 (6 bases). V dropped 5 bases and J dropped 10 bases, with 22 bases sitting between them. The germline V gene has CDR1 MGHRA and CDR2 YSYEKL. The CDR3 sequence is 15 residues long. The CDR3 spells CASSYPGQTYRAQYF. The DNA of the CDR3 is TGCGCCAGCAGCTATCCGGGACAAACCTACCGGGCGCAGTATTTT.

This clone occurred a few times. This rearrangement joins TRBV4-1 to TRBJ2-1; TRBD2 is a possible D gene (6 bases). Germline V gene data show CDR1 as MGHRA and CDR2 as YSYEKL. The ends were cut back, 3 bases at V and 4 bases at J, with 13 bases in the middle. The CDR3 loop spans 15 amino acids. The CDR3 protein is CASSQSNSGYNEQFF. The DNA for the CDR3 is TGCGCCAGCAGCCAGAGTAACAGCGGGTACAATGAGCAGTTCTTC.

This clone was picked up one time. The chain employs TRBV5-1 and TRBJ2-7; D remains unclear. Trimming left V 6 bases short and J 0 bases short, with 10 bases between. The length of the CDR3 is 13 residues. Germline-derived CDR1 and CDR2 are SGHRS and YFSETQ. In DNA form, the CDR3 reads TGCGCCAGCAAGACTCCAGACTCCTACGAGCAGTACTTC. Residues: CASKTPDSYEQYF.

The genes are TRBV11-3 and TRBJ2-1; 10 bases are a match to TRBD1. The ends lost 3 bases at V and 8 bases at J; junction bases unmatched: 4. Looked up from germline, CDR1 is SGHNT and CDR2 is YENEEA. The CDR3 has 14 residues. CDR3 loop: CASSLGQGRDEQFF. The CDR3, as DNA: TGTGCCAGCAGCTTGGGACAGGGGAGAGATGAGCAGTTCTTC.

V gene TRBV28 combines with J gene TRBJ1-5; D is perhaps TRBD1 (5 bases). Germline CDR1 MDHEN, CDR2 SYDVKM. V lost 1 base and J 4 bases, leaving 11 bases between the germline ends. The CDR3 is 15 residues long. CDR3 DNA sequence: TGTGCCAGCAGTTTATTGAGGCAGGGTAATCAGCCCCAGCATTTT. This gives the protein CASSLLRQGNQPQHF.

This chain links TRBV11-1 with TRBJ2-1; TRBD2 agrees at 14 bases. Trimming removed 1 base from V and 7 bases from J; junction bases left unmatched: 12. The CDR3 loop spans 19 amino acids. The germline V gene has CDR1 SGHAT and CDR2 FQDESV (reference sequence). CDR3: CASSLVAGTSGSVSNEQFF. The CDR3 nucleotides are TGTGCCAGCAGCTTAGTTGCTGGGACTAGCGGGAGTGTATCGAATGAGCAGTTCTTC. The full variable domain, with the rest looked up from reference TRBV11-1 and TRBJ2-1, is EAEVAQSPRYKITEKSQAVAFWCDPISGHATLYWYRQILGQGPELLVQFQDESVVDDSQLPKDRFSAERLKGVDSTLKIQPAELGDSAMYLCASSLVAGTSGSVSNEQFFGPGTRLTVL.

The chain employs TRBV5-4 and TRBJ1-2; the D gene is possibly TRBD1 (5 bases). Trimming left V 1 base short and J 7 bases short, with 20 bases between. The CDR3 runs 16 residues. CDR1 SGHNT and CDR2 YYREEE come from the germline V gene (reference sequence). The CDR3 coding sequence is TGTGCCAGCAGCTTGTTGGCCCCTAGGGGCAAGGGTGGCTACACCTTC. It translates to CASSLLAPRGKGGYTF.

V usage is TRBV9 and J usage is TRBJ1-5, with D unresolved. Germline V gene lookup returns CDR1 SGDLS and CDR2 YYNGEE. V lost 3 bases, J lost 3 bases, and 10 bases lay in between. The CDR3 sequence is 14 residues long. CDR3: CASSAGNDNQPQHF. The CDR3 DNA is TGTGCCAGCAGCGCCGGGAATGACAATCAGCCCCAGCATTTT.

V is TRBV29-1 and J is TRBJ2-7; maybe TRBD1 (5 bases). Germline assignment: CDR1 SQVTM and CDR2 ANQGSEA. V was clipped by 0 bases and J by 2 bases, with 11 bases between them. The CDR3 has 14 amino acids. The CDR3 sequence is CSVEERTPPYEQYF. For the CDR3, the DNA is TGCAGCGTTGAAGAGCGGACACCCCCCTACGAGCAGTACTTC.

The chain combines TRBV5-1 with TRBJ1-1; TRBD1 might be the D (6 bases). This CDR3 has 15 residues. Per the germline V gene, CDR1 is SGHRS and CDR2 is YFSETQ. Deletions cut 1 base from V and 7 bases from J, with 17 bases between. The CDR3 spells CASSLSPGVGIEAFF. In nucleotides, the CDR3 is TGCGCCAGCAGCTTGTCACCAGGGGTTGGAATTGAAGCTTTCTTT.

V usage is TRBV18 and J usage is TRBJ1-2; no clear D. Germline loops: CDR1 KGHSH, CDR2 LQKENI. With 0 bases removed from V and 6 bases from J, the gap between germline ends came to 11 bases. This CDR3 is 14 amino acids long. Written as DNA, the CDR3 is TGTGCCAGCTCACCACCCAGAACAGTACATGGCTACACCTTC. It is translated as CASSPPRTVHGYTF.